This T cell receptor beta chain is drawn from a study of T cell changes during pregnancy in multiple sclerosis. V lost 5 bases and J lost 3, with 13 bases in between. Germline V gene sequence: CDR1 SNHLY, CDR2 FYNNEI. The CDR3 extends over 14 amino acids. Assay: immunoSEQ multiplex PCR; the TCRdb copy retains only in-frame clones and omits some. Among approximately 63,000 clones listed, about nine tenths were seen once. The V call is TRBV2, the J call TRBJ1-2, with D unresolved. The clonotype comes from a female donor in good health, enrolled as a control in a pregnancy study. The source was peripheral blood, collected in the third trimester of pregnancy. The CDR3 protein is CASSHLATDYGYTF. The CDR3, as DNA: TGTGCCAGCAGTCATCTTGCAACGGACTATGGCTACACCTTC. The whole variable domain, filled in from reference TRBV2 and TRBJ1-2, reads EPEVTQTPSHQVTQMGQEVILRCVPISNHLYFYWYRQILGQKVEFLVSFYNNEISEKSEIFDDQFSVERPDGSNFTLKIRSTKLEDSAMYFCASSHLATDYGYTFGSGTRLTVV.